Sequencing of this TCR beta chain was carried out in a study of identifying expanded T cells in peripheral blood. The CDR3 is 15 amino acids. Trimming stripped 3 bases from V and 4 bases from J, with 16 bases between. Germline CDR1 SGHDT, CDR2 YYEEEE. Here immunoSEQ multiplex PCR was the method, and the copy in TCRdb shows in-frame clones only, minus some. This sample has fewer than 85,000 clones, with about 83% found just once. This sequence joins TRBV5-6 and TRBJ1-2, with a possible D match to TRBD1 (5 bases). Sequencing was done on a sample of blood. This sequence was found in a person aged 18 to 75 in good health. CDR3 region: CASSSKGGEAYGYTF. Written as DNA, the CDR3 is TGTGCCAGCAGCTCAAAAGGAGGGGAGGCCTATGGCTACACCTTC.